This T cell receptor beta chain was recorded in a study of Ad26.COV2.S vaccination and SARS-CoV-2 variants. Trimming took 0 bases from V and 4 from J, leaving 12 bases between them. The CDR3 has 15 amino acids. The germline V gene encodes CDR1 GTSNPN and CDR2 SVGIG (reference sequence). The protocol was immunoSEQ multiplex PCR, while the TCRdb copy is restricted to in-frame clones and leaves out a portion. The sample has 180,000 or so clones; approximately 88% are singletons. The sequence derives from a human donor who had recovered from COVID-19. V is TRBV30 and J is TRBJ1-4; no definite D call. This material consisted of peripheral blood, taken after recovery from COVID-19. The CDR3 protein is CAWSVRTAVNEKLFF. The CDR3 coding sequence is TGTGCCTGGAGTGTCCGTACCGCGGTTAATGAAAAACTGTTTTTT.